The 26 T cell receptor beta chains below come from one sample, sequenced in a study of graft-versus-host responses after intestinal transplantation (dated by TCRdb to the early 2020s). The time point label here, explained by the study, means: cells obtained before transplantation from donor or recipient. Library preparation was by the immunoSEQ multiplex PCR assay. TCRdb took this table from immuneACCESS and kept in-frame rearrangements with V and J called. Such tables lack part of the clones; where checked against another copy, unresolved V genes explain under half of the gap, and the rest is unexplained. The sample profile shows 96,000 or so clones; about 90% of them were found once. The biggest ten clones account for roughly 0.17% of the sample. The antigens for these receptors are not known. The sample in question was unstimulated CD4+ T cells sorted from spleen or lymph node cells, obtained before intestinal transplant. The receptors shown here come from a human donor who received an intestinal transplant.

The chain combines TRBV30 with TRBJ1-6; D is undetermined. CDR1 GTSNPN and CDR2 SVGIG come from the germline V gene (reference sequence). V lost 3 bases to trimming and J lost 7 bases, with 16 bases between them. This CDR3 is 15 amino acids long. In DNA form, the CDR3 reads TGTGCCTGGAGCAGTTTTGTTCAGAACAATTCACCCCTCCACTTT. It yields the protein CAWSSFVQNNSPLHF.

In this sample, this clone turned up a few times. CDR3 residues: CASTDRDRVNIQYF. The CDR3, as DNA: TGTGCCAGCACCGACAGGGACCGGGTGAACATTCAGTACTTC. The chain links TRBV2 to TRBJ2-4, with TRBD1 matching 7 bases. There are 14 residues in the CDR3. V trimming: 7 bases; J trimming: 7 bases; junction bases outside the gene matches: 10. The germline gives CDR1 SNHLY, CDR2 FYNNEI. The full variable domain, with the rest looked up from reference TRBV2 and TRBJ2-4, is EPEVTQTPSHQVTQMGQEVILRCVPISNHLYFYWYRQILGQKVEFLVSFYNNEISEKSEIFDDQFSVERPDGSNFTLKIRSTKLEDSAMYFCASTDRDRVNIQYFGAGTRLSVL.

This chain links TRBV4-3 with TRBJ2-3, with TRBD2 matching 8 bases. This CDR3 has 17 amino acids. With V trimmed by 0 bases and J by 1 base, 6 bases remained unmatched. Germline V gene lookup returns CDR1 LGHNA and CDR2 YSLEER. In nucleotides, the CDR3 is TGCGCCAGCAGCCAAGATCTATTGCGGGGGGGCACAGATACGCAGTATTTT. It specifies CASSQDLLRGGTDTQYF.

A single count supports this clone. The rearrangement joins TRBV30 to TRBJ2-7; 10 bases are a match to TRBD1. This CDR3 spans 15 amino acids. V trimming: 5 bases; J trimming: 4 bases; junction bases outside the gene matches: 11. Germline V lookup: CDR1 GTSNPN, CDR2 SVGIG (reference sequence). CDR3 in DNA: TGTGCCTGGGGGGGGACAGGGGCCGAGGGATACGAGCAGTACTTC. It is translated as CAWGGTGAEGYEQYF.

Written as DNA, the CDR3 is TGCAGCGGGCGGGCCAGGGGGTCGGAAAAACTGTTTTTT. The encoded protein is CSGRARGSEKLFF. The rearrangement links TRBV29-1 to TRBJ1-4; 7 bases are shared with TRBD1. This CDR3 is built from 13 residues. Germline CDR1 reads SQVTM; CDR2 reads ANQGSEA. The V and J ends lost 7 bases and 8 bases, in that order; junction bases with no gene match: 10.

The chain combines TRBV10-2 with TRBJ1-3; D may be TRBD1 (5 bases). Per the germline V gene, CDR1 is WSHSY and CDR2 is SAAADI. CDR3 size: 12 residues. Deletions cut 10 bases from V and 3 bases from J, with 10 bases between. This CDR3 is CATTRDGNTIYF. CDR3 bases: TGCGCCACCACCAGGGATGGAAACACCATATATTTT.

The J gene is TRBJ2-7, the V gene TRBV11-3, with 9 bases matching TRBD2. Germline-derived CDR1 and CDR2 are SGHNT and YENEEA. After removal of 1 base from V and 5 bases from J, the junction contained 6 bases not matched to a gene. The length of the CDR3 is 15 residues. Here the CDR3 DNA reads TGTGCCAGCAGCTTAGTCCTAGCGGGACCCGACGAGCAGTACTTC. It translates to CASSLVLAGPDEQYF.

The V gene is TRBV18, the J gene TRBJ1-5; D gene ambiguous. The CDR3 runs 14 residues. CDR1 is KGHSH, CDR2 LQKENI, per germline. V lost 3 bases and J lost 0, with 6 bases in between. DNA for the CDR3: TGTGCCAGCTCACCGCTCAGTAGCAATCAGCCCCAGCATTTT. Its protein is CASSPLSSNQPQHF.

V is TRBV27 and J is TRBJ2-4; D is perhaps TRBD1 (6 bases). The CDR3 is 15 residues long. V was pared by 0 bases and J by 8 bases, with 14 bases between. Germline V gene sequence: CDR1 MNHEY, CDR2 SMNVEV (reference sequence). In nucleotides, the CDR3 is TGTGCCAGCAGTTTATCGGCAGGGGTGGGGGACATTCAGTACTTC. It yields the protein CASSLSAGVGDIQYF.

This clone occurred once. The chain carries TRBV13 and TRBJ2-7; 8 nucleotides align to TRBD1. Germline V gives CDR1 PRHDT, CDR2 FYEKMQ (reference sequence). This CDR3 is built from 16 residues. V gave up 4 bases and J gave up 1 base; unmatched junction bases: 9. CDR3 sequence reads: CASSYRQGIASYEQYF. The CDR3 bases are TGTGCCAGCAGCTATCGACAGGGGATCGCATCCTACGAGCAGTACTTC. Full variable domain (rest looked up from reference TRBV13 and TRBJ2-7): AAGVIQSPRHLIKEKRETATLKCYPIPRHDTVYWYQQGPGQDPQFLISFYEKMQSDKGSIPDRFSAQQFSDYHSELNMSSLELGDSALYFCASSYRQGIASYEQYFGPGTRLTVT.

This chain links TRBV9 with TRBJ2-7, with 8 bases fitting TRBD1. The ends lost 2 bases at V and 4 bases at J; junction bases unmatched: 5. The CDR3 is 14 amino acids. Germline loops: CDR1 SGDLS, CDR2 YYNGEE. CDR3 amino acids: CASSVRTGQYEQYF. CDR3 in DNA: TGTGCCAGCAGCGTTCGGACAGGGCAGTACGAGCAGTACTTC.

The chain is built from TRBV19 and TRBJ2-1; TRBD2 agrees at 9 bases. From germline, CDR1 is LNHDA and CDR2 SQIVND (reference sequence). V was clipped by 5 bases and J by 0 bases; unmatched bases: 5. The CDR3 has 16 amino acids. CDR3 region: CASSLAGLSSYNEQFF. CDR3 coding DNA: TGTGCCAGTAGTCTAGCGGGGTTAAGCTCCTACAATGAGCAGTTCTTC.

This chain links TRBV11-2 with TRBJ1-1; the D is unclear. In germline, CDR1 is SGHAT, CDR2 FQNNGV. V was clipped by 1 base and J by 3 bases, with 6 bases between them. This CDR3 comprises 13 residues. CDR3 coding DNA: TGTGCCAGCAGCTTAGTTTCCGACACTGAAGCTTTCTTT. It is translated as CASSLVSDTEAFF.

The gene calls are TRBV7-9 and TRBJ1-5; D is unclear. CDR3 length equals 12 residues. V lost 5 bases and J lost 9, with 11 bases in between. Germline-derived CDR1 and CDR2 are SEHNR and FQNEAQ (reference sequence). This CDR3 reads CASSTERGPQHF. As DNA, the CDR3 is TGTGCCAGCAGCACAGAACGGGGGCCCCAGCATTTT. The full variable domain, its missing parts supplied by reference TRBV7-9 and TRBJ1-5, is DTGVSQNPRHKITKRGQNVTFRCDPISEHNRLYWYRQTLGQGPEFLTYFQNEAQLEKSRLLSDRFSAERPKGSFSTLEIQRTEQGDSAMYLCASSTERGPQHFGDGTRLSIL.

The genes are TRBV5-1 and TRBJ2-7, with unresolved D. The CDR3 is 12 residues long. Trimming cost V 7 bases and J 0 bases, with 8 bases left between them. CDR1 is SGHRS, CDR2 YFSETQ, per germline. Here the CDR3 DNA reads TGCGCCAGCTCGGGTAGCTCCTACGAGCAGTACTTC. Translation: CASSGSSYEQYF.

The chain joins TRBV5-1 to TRBJ1-2; 11 bases are shared with TRBD1. Germline V gene lookup returns CDR1 SGHRS and CDR2 YFSETQ. The CDR3 runs 16 residues. Trimming at V came to 4 bases and at J to 1 base, leaving 6 bases not matched to a gene. The CDR3 DNA sequence: TGCGCCAGCAGCAAGGACAGGGGGCAGGATAACTATGGCTACACCTTC. This sequence encodes CASSKDRGQDNYGYTF.

The chain couples TRBV7-2 to TRBJ2-3; D is uncertain. CDR1 SGHTA and CDR2 FQGNSA come from the germline V gene. V lost 2 bases and J 6 bases, leaving 6 bases between the germline ends. The CDR3 length is 12 residues. CDR3 region: CASSLRLDTQYF. The CDR3, as DNA: TGTGCCAGCAGCTTACGGTTGGATACGCAGTATTTT.

The chain uses TRBV19 and TRBJ2-1; 16 bases are shared with TRBD2. This CDR3 comprises 17 residues. The V gene's germline CDR1 is LNHDA and CDR2 SQIVND (reference sequence). V was clipped by 4 bases and J by 8 bases; unmatched bases: 8. The CDR3 region is CASSTPGTSGGGDEQFF. Here the CDR3 DNA reads TGTGCCAGTAGTACTCCCGGGACTAGCGGGGGGGGAGATGAGCAGTTCTTC.

Details on this clone: Germline and junction disagree at one end, which may indicate a read error. The J gene is TRBJ2-5, the V gene TRBV28; the match to TRBD2 covers 7 bases. CDR1 and CDR2 from the germline V gene are MDHEN and SYDVKM. The CDR3 contains 17 residues. In nucleotides, the CDR3 is TGTGCCAGCAGCTTATTACCCCGACTAGCAAATCAAGAGACCCAGTACTTC. Encoded protein: CASSLLPRLANQETQYF.

The rearrangement links TRBV25-1 to TRBJ2-5; tentatively, D is TRBD2 (5 bases). The germline CDR1 and CDR2 sequences are MGHDK and SYGVNS. CDR3 size: 15 residues. Deletions cut 3 bases from V and 10 bases from J, with 21 bases between. The CDR3 spells CASSEFNRPKAGQYF. As DNA, the CDR3 is TGTGCCAGCAGTGAGTTCAACAGACCTAAGGCGGGCCAGTACTTC. Full variable domain (rest looked up from reference TRBV25-1 and TRBJ2-5): EADIYQTPRYLVIGTGKKITLECSQTMGHDKMYWYQQDPGMELHLIHYSYGVNSTEKGDLSSESTVSRIRTEHFPLTLESARPSHTSQYLCASSEFNRPKAGQYFGPGTRLLVL.

The chain uses TRBV28 and TRBJ2-7, with D unresolved. With 3 bases removed from V and 5 bases from J, the gap between germline ends came to 8 bases. Germline V gene sequence: CDR1 MDHEN, CDR2 SYDVKM. The CDR3 spans 12 residues. The CDR3 DNA is TGTGCCAGCAGTTTGCGAGGTCACGAGCAGTACTTC. Protein: CASSLRGHEQYF.

This chain joins TRBV7-2 and TRBJ1-6, with 10 bases matching TRBD1. This CDR3 region has 16 residues. With 4 bases clipped from V and 5 bases from J, the junction kept 5 bases outside the gene matches. CDR1 SGHTA and CDR2 FQGNSA come from the germline V gene. The CDR3 protein is CASSYRQGANNSPLHF. The CDR3 region has the DNA TGTGCCAGCAGCTACCGACAGGGGGCTAATAATTCACCCCTCCACTTT.

CDR3 in DNA: TGTGCCTGGAATCTAGTTAGTGAGCAGTTCTTC. It is translated as CAWNLVSEQFF. This chain connects TRBV30 to TRBJ2-1; no clear D. V was shortened by 4 bases and J by 9 bases, with 10 bases between the two germline ends. There are 11 residues in the CDR3. CDR1 is GTSNPN, CDR2 SVGIG, per germline (reference sequence).

The gene calls are TRBV19 and TRBJ2-2, with D tentatively TRBD1 (5 bases). Germline V gene sequence: CDR1 LNHDA, CDR2 SQIVND (reference sequence). CDR3 length: 16 residues. The ends were cut back, 0 bases at V and 2 bases at J, with 10 bases in the middle. The CDR3, as DNA: TGTGCCAGTAGTATAGATTGGGGCCTAAACACCGGGGAGCTGTTTTTT. Amino acid sequence: CASSIDWGLNTGELFF.

The chain recombines TRBV2 with TRBJ2-7; TRBD2 agrees at 10 bases. V lost 5 bases, J lost 4 bases, and 5 bases stayed unmatched. The CDR3 spans 14 residues. Germline-derived CDR1 and CDR2 are SNHLY and FYNNEI. CDR3 sequence reads: CASSSSGSKYEQYF. CDR3 DNA: TGTGCCAGCAGTTCTAGCGGGAGTAAATACGAGCAGTACTTC.

The V gene is TRBV4-2, the J gene TRBJ2-5; weak D call: TRBD2 (5 bases). The CDR3 length is 14 residues. The germline gives CDR1 LGHNA, CDR2 YNFKEQ. V was pared by 3 bases and J by 7 bases, with 15 bases between. CDR3 residues: CASSQEPGLGTQYF. In nucleotides, the CDR3 is TGTGCCAGCAGCCAGGAGCCAGGACTCGGGACCCAGTACTTC.